This T cell receptor beta chain was sequenced for a study of shared clonotypes between healthy human individuals. As for the study in general: The people who gave samples were two women and a few men aged 18 to 49. General observations from the study: Blood was the only sampled material, and tissue repertoires likely differ.

In the case of this clone: Its antigen is unknown.

Deletions cut 6 bases from V and 1 base from J, with 11 bases between. Germline V gene data show CDR1 as SGHKS and CDR2 as YYEKEE (reference sequence). The CDR3 length is 14 residues. Measured with immunoSEQ multiplex PCR; TCRdb has only the in-frame clones, and not every one. The repertoire includes some 1,400,000 clones, more than 95% of them detected once, and over 1% sits in the top ten. The source material was naive CD4+ T cells sorted from blood. Subset denoted: CD45RA+ positively selected. The J gene is TRBJ2-1, the V gene TRBV5-5, with D perhaps matching TRBD1 or TRBD2 (5 bases each). The sequence was obtained from a man aged 30 to 45 in good health. For the CDR3, the DNA is TGTGCCAGCACCCGGTGGGGGTCCTACAATGAGCAGTTCTTC. As protein: CASTRWGSYNEQFF.